This T cell receptor (beta chain) was found in a study of T cells in women clearing cervical HPV infection. On the study more broadly: Blood came at first lesion visit for cases, post-clearance for controls.

The CDR3 contains 14 residues. Per the germline V gene, CDR1 is SGHDT and CDR2 is YYEEEE. V gave up 0 bases and J gave up 4 bases, with 7 bases separating them. The protocol was immunoSEQ multiplex PCR, while the TCRdb copy is restricted to in-frame clones and leaves out a portion. Its clone listing holds about 40,000 clones. A remark on this clone: The read finishes 3 residues shy of the CDR3 end, and the germline J gene is used to complete it.

This TCR was sampled from a woman between 18 and 70 years old with a cervical HPV16 infection that either progressed to CIN3+ or cleared (not recorded which). Source material: blood buffy coat. The chain has TRBV5-6 and TRBJ1-4, with unresolved D. Here the CDR3 reads CASSLVGINEKLFF. CDR3 bases read: TGTGCCAGCAGCTTGGTGGGCATTAATGAAAAA.